The rows below give T cell receptor beta chains drawn from one sample of a study of CD8+ T cells in alopecia areata. Assay used: immunoSEQ multiplex PCR; TCRdb lists only in-frame clones, some missing. The sample lists about 200,000 clones; 58% were seen once. The source material was CD4+ T cells sorted from blood, sampled at week 24, from a patient treated with tofacitinib. These receptors were obtained from a human donor with alopecia areata. CDR3s include the opening cysteine and the closing phenylalanine or tryptophan. Fields, in order: D gene, V gene, clone size, J gene, CDR3 DNA, CDR3 protein. The D gene is left open where the match is weak. Size values are once, few and many counts, or a class for expanded clones, and some rows have none.

D gene: NA; V gene: TRBV7-2; clone size: few; J gene: TRBJ1-1; CDR3 DNA: TGTGCCAGTAGGACGGACATGAACACTGAAGCTTTCTTT; CDR3 protein: CASRTDMNTEAFF
D gene: NA; V gene: TRBV7-2; clone size: NA; J gene: TRBJ2-2; CDR3 DNA: TGTGCCAGCAGCGCGGGACTGATGAACACCGGGGAGCTGTTTTTT; CDR3 protein: CASSAGLMNTGELFF
D gene: NA; V gene: TRBV25-1; clone size: NA; J gene: TRBJ1-1; CDR3 DNA: TGTGCCAGCTTTGGACAGACCTCACACCAAGCTTTCTTT; CDR3 protein: CASFGQTSHQAFF
D gene: NA; V gene: TRBV18; clone size: NA; J gene: TRBJ2-2; CDR3 DNA: TGTGCCAGCTCATTCCTTCTTTGGGACACCGGGGAGCTGTTTTTT; CDR3 protein: CASSFLLWDTGELFF
D gene: NA; V gene: TRBV5-1; clone size: few; J gene: TRBJ2-2; CDR3 DNA: TGCGCCAGCAGCTCACCCAGGGTTAGCACCGGGGAGCTGTTTTTT; CDR3 protein: CASSSPRVSTGELFF
D gene: NA; V gene: TRBV29-1; clone size: NA; J gene: TRBJ2-3; CDR3 DNA: TGCAGCGTTGCCCAGGGGAGCAGAGATACGCAGTATTTT; CDR3 protein: CSVAQGSRDTQYF
D gene: NA; V gene: TRBV29-1; clone size: NA; J gene: TRBJ1-2; CDR3 DNA: TGCAGCGTTGAGAGGGGGTATGGCTACACCTTC; CDR3 protein: CSVERGYGYTF
D gene: NA; V gene: TRBV15; clone size: NA; J gene: TRBJ1-3; CDR3 DNA: NA; CDR3 protein: CATSVGSGTVLNPAAF
D gene: NA; V gene: TRBV7-9; clone size: NA; J gene: TRBJ1-2; CDR3 DNA: TGTGCCAGCAGCTTGGGGGAGGTTAAAGGCTACACCTTC; CDR3 protein: CASSLGEVKGYTF
D gene: TRBD1; V gene: TRBV5-5; clone size: many; J gene: TRBJ1-2; CDR3 DNA: TGTGCCAGCAGCTTTCCGGGACAGGAGGGCTATGGCTACACCTTC; CDR3 protein: CASSFPGQEGYGYTF
D gene: NA; V gene: TRBV4-1; clone size: NA; J gene: TRBJ1-1; CDR3 DNA: TGCGCCAGCAGCCAAGAAAGCTCCAAGCGAGATAACACTGAAGCTTTCTTT; CDR3 protein: CASSQESSKRDNTEAFF
D gene: TRBD2; V gene: TRBV28; clone size: NA; J gene: TRBJ2-7; CDR3 DNA: TGTGCCAGCAGTTCCCAGGATTGGGACTACACCTACGAGCAGTACTTC; CDR3 protein: CASSSQDWDYTYEQYF
D gene: NA; V gene: TRBV28; clone size: few; J gene: TRBJ2-7; CDR3 DNA: TGTGCCAGCACCCAACGGGGGAACGAGCAGTACTTC; CDR3 protein: CASTQRGNEQYF
D gene: TRBD1; V gene: TRBV30; clone size: NA; J gene: TRBJ2-7; CDR3 DNA: TGTGCCTGGAGTGAACCCAAGACAGGGGATAAGGACGAGCAGTACTTC; CDR3 protein: CAWSEPKTGDKDEQYF
D gene: TRBD1; V gene: TRBV11-2; clone size: NA; J gene: TRBJ2-5; CDR3 DNA: TGTGCCAGCAGCCTGACAGGGGTTGAAGAGACCCAGTACTTC; CDR3 protein: CASSLTGVEETQYF
D gene: TRBD2; V gene: TRBV27; clone size: few; J gene: TRBJ2-7; CDR3 DNA: TGTGCCTCCCGAAGAAAGGGAGGGCCAACCCTGGGGGACGAGCAGTACTTC; CDR3 protein: CASRRKGGPTLGDEQYF
D gene: NA; V gene: TRBV5-1; clone size: NA; J gene: TRBJ1-2; CDR3 DNA: TGCGCCAGCAGCTTGGGACACGAAGCTAACTATGGCTACACCTTC; CDR3 protein: CASSLGHEANYGYTF
D gene: TRBD1; V gene: TRBV11-1; clone size: NA; J gene: TRBJ1-5; CDR3 DNA: TGTGCCAGCAGCTCAGGCTGGGACAGGGAGAATCAGCCCCAGCATTTT; CDR3 protein: CASSSGWDRENQPQHF
D gene: TRBD2; V gene: TRBV30; clone size: NA; J gene: TRBJ2-3; CDR3 DNA: TGTGCCTGGAGTAGAGGACTAGCGGGAGTCAGACCAACAGATACGCAGTATTTT; CDR3 protein: CAWSRGLAGVRPTDTQYF
D gene: NA; V gene: TRBV27; clone size: once; J gene: TRBJ2-7; CDR3 DNA: TGTGCCAGCAGAACCGACATAACCTACGAGCAGTACTTC; CDR3 protein: CASRTDITYEQYF
D gene: NA; V gene: TRBV7-2; clone size: NA; J gene: TRBJ2-7; CDR3 DNA: TGTGCCAGCAGCTTAGCGAAAGGGCCCTACGAGCAGTACTTC; CDR3 protein: CASSLAKGPYEQYF
D gene: TRBD1; V gene: TRBV6-5; clone size: NA; J gene: TRBJ1-1; CDR3 DNA: TGTGCCAGCAGTTCCAGGACAGGGGCGCTAACTGAAGCTTTCTTT; CDR3 protein: CASSSRTGALTEAFF
D gene: NA; V gene: TRBV6-5; clone size: NA; J gene: TRBJ1-6; CDR3 DNA: TGTGCCAGCAGCCGGGGTTCCAATTCACCCCTCCACTTT; CDR3 protein: CASSRGSNSPLHF
D gene: NA; V gene: TRBV7-9; clone size: NA; J gene: TRBJ2-5; CDR3 DNA: TGTGCCAGCAGCACCCCGTGGGGGGAGACCCAGTACTTC; CDR3 protein: CASSTPWGETQYF
D gene: NA; V gene: TRBV15; clone size: NA; J gene: TRBJ2-6; CDR3 DNA: TGTGCCACCAGCAGAGTAAGGAGCTCTGGGGCCAACGTCCTGACTTTC; CDR3 protein: CATSRVRSSGANVLTF
D gene: TRBD1; V gene: TRBV9; clone size: NA; J gene: TRBJ1-2; CDR3 DNA: TGTGCCAGCAGCGTAGGTCCAGGGGGCAACTATGGCTACACCTTC; CDR3 protein: CASSVGPGGNYGYTF
D gene: NA; V gene: TRBV19; clone size: once; J gene: TRBJ2-5; CDR3 DNA: TGTGCCAGTAGCAACCCCGGGAAGGCTGAAGAGACCCAGTACTTC; CDR3 protein: CASSNPGKAEETQYF
D gene: NA; V gene: TRBV7-9; clone size: NA; J gene: TRBJ2-7; CDR3 DNA: TGTGCCAGCAGCTTACGGTACGAGCAGTACTTC; CDR3 protein: CASSLRYEQYF